This T cell receptor beta chain was profiled in a study of cytomegalovirus exposure and HLA in healthy donors. It was with 60 Vbeta and 13 Jbeta primers that the PCR ran. Profiled with immunoSEQ multiplex PCR; TCRdb holds only in-frame clones, not every one. The sample includes 96,000 or so clones. Germline lookup yields CDR1 SGDLS and CDR2 YYNGEE. The CDR3 has 18 residues. The V end was cut by 5 bases, the J end by 0 bases, with 18 bases between. Overall study results and limits: Apart from CMV serostatus, no immune exposure information was available.

For this clone: Its antigen is unidentified.

Input material: PBMCs. The clonotype comes from a girl aged 10-17 years in good health and CMV-seropositive. The genes are TRBV9 and TRBJ2-6; D unresolved. The CDR3 region is CASSGSGQLYSGANVLTF. DNA of the CDR3: TGTGCCAGCAGTGGAAGTGGGCAGTTATACTCTGGGGCCAACGTCCTGACTTTC.